The 20 T cell receptor beta chains listed next were all sequenced from one sample in a study of cytomegalovirus exposure and HLA in healthy donors. PCR was performed using 60 Vbeta and 13 Jbeta primers. The table came from immunoSEQ multiplex PCR; TCRdb's copy has only in-frame clones and leaves some out. Here the sample spans about 150,000 clones, around 79% being singletons. The sequencing input was PBMCs. The receptors derive from a male donor in good health and CMV-seronegative.

The chain recombines TRBV9 with TRBJ2-1, with TRBD2 matching 11 bases. From germline, CDR1 is SGDLS and CDR2 YYNGEE. This CDR3 comprises 15 residues. V was clipped by 4 bases and J by 5 bases; unmatched bases: 5. CDR3 loop: CASSSMTSGDNEQFF. The DNA for the CDR3 is TGTGCCAGCAGCTCCATGACTAGCGGGGACAATGAGCAGTTCTTC.

V and J are TRBV7-6 and TRBJ2-1; no clear D. The CDR3 is 10 residues long. Germline values: CDR1 SGHVS, CDR2 FNYEAQ. V was clipped by 10 bases and J by 8 bases, with 9 bases between them. Here the CDR3 DNA reads TGTGCCACCCTTGAGGATGAGCAGTTCTTC. This sequence encodes CATLEDEQFF.

This clone has only a few counts. The J gene is TRBJ1-4, the V gene TRBV5-4; 10 bases map to TRBD1. The V and J ends lost 4 bases and 7 bases, in that order; junction bases with no gene match: 10. CDR1 is SGHNT and CDR2 is YYREEE in the germline V gene (reference sequence). The CDR3 loop spans 16 amino acids. CDR3 sequence: CASSTGTGVDGEKLFF. CDR3 coding DNA: TGTGCCAGCAGCACGGGGACAGGGGTTGATGGTGAAAAACTGTTTTTT.

V and J are TRBV19 and TRBJ1-1; tentative D call: TRBD1 (6 bases). Germline CDR1 LNHDA, CDR2 SQIVND (reference sequence). This CDR3 region has 15 residues. Trimming removed 4 bases at V and 1 base at J, with 13 bases between. The CDR3: CASSTTGRGNTEAFF. The DNA of the CDR3 is TGTGCCAGTAGTACGACAGGCCGTGGGAACACTGAAGCTTTCTTT.

The gene calls are TRBV1 and TRBJ2-3; TRBD2, the D gene given by the table, was not confirmed from the DNA. TRBV1 is assigned pseudogene status. The CDR3 is made up of 19 amino acids. The CDR3 DNA follows: TGCACCAGCCCCCGGGGGACTAGCGGGAGGCCGGGGGTCACAGATACGCAGTATTTT. It yields the protein CTSPRGTSGRPGVTDTQYF.

This chain joins TRBV7-9 and TRBJ2-1; no definite D call. V gave up 6 bases and J gave up 0 bases, with 6 bases separating them. The length of the CDR3 is 13 residues. In germline, CDR1 is SEHNR, CDR2 FQNEAQ (reference sequence). This CDR3 is CASSYRSYNEQFF. The CDR3 DNA reads as TGTGCCAGCAGTTATCGCTCCTACAATGAGCAGTTCTTC. Looking up the rest from reference TRBV7-9 and TRBJ2-1 gives the full variable domain: DTGVSQNPRHKITKRGQNVTFRCDPISEHNRLYWYRQTLGQGPEFLTYFQNEAQLEKSRLLSDRFSAERPKGSFSTLEIQRTEQGDSAMYLCASSYRSYNEQFFGPGTRLTVL.

This chain uses TRBV5-8 with TRBJ2-5, with a possible D match to TRBD1 (6 bases). Trimming left V 2 bases short and J 5 bases short, with 10 bases between. The CDR3 is 13 residues long. Germline V CDR1 and CDR2: SGHTS, YDEGEE. Written as DNA, the CDR3 is TGTGCCAGCAGCTTTTGGGGGCGGGAGACCCAGTACTTC. Residues: CASSFWGRETQYF.

V usage is TRBV14 and J usage is TRBJ1-2; tentatively, D is TRBD1 (6 bases). Trimming stripped 1 base from V and 4 bases from J, with 10 bases between. The CDR3 is made up of 14 amino acids. Germline assignment: CDR1 SGHDN and CDR2 FVKESK. CDR3 DNA: TGTGCCAGCAGCCAAGTGGACAGCTTCTATGGCTACACCTTC. Residues: CASSQVDSFYGYTF.

Points on this clone: One end of the junction fails to match germline, which may point to a read error. The V and J genes are TRBV2 and TRBJ1-3, with D perhaps TRBD1 (6 bases). The length of the CDR3 is 15 residues. The germline CDR1 and CDR2 sequences are SNHLY and FYNNEI. CDR3 in amino acids: CASLTGQTPGNTIYF. In DNA form, the CDR3 reads TGTGCCAGCCTCACCGGACAGACCCCTGGGAACACCATATATTTT. Full variable domain (missing parts from reference TRBV2 and TRBJ1-3): EPEVTQTPSHQVTQMGQEVILRCVPISNHLYFYWYRQILGQKVEFLVSFYNNEISEKSEIFDDQFSVERPDGSNFTLKIRSTKLEDSAMYFCASLTGQTPGNTIYFGEGSWLTVV.

This chain connects TRBV7-2 to TRBJ1-3; D uncertain. CDR1 and CDR2 from the germline V gene are SGHTA and FQGNSA. CDR3 length: 14 amino acids. V lost 5 bases, J lost 0 bases, and 8 bases lay in between. The CDR3 is CASSPEFSGNTIYF. In DNA form, the CDR3 reads TGTGCCAGCAGCCCTGAGTTCTCTGGAAACACCATATATTTT. Full variable domain (remainder filled in from reference TRBV7-2 and TRBJ1-3): GAGVSQSPSNKVTEKGKDVELRCDPISGHTALYWYRQSLGQGLEFLIYFQGNSAPDKSGLPSDRFSAERTGGSVSTLTIQRTQQEDSAVYLCASSPEFSGNTIYFGEGSWLTVV.

The V and J genes are TRBV2 and TRBJ2-1, with a tentative D call TRBD2 (5 bases). Germline V CDR1 and CDR2: SNHLY, FYNNEI. The CDR3 totals 15 residues. The V gene lost 1 base and the J gene lost 4 bases, with 11 bases spanning the gap. Here the CDR3 reads CASSEGAEPYNEQFF. The DNA of the CDR3 is TGTGCCAGCAGTGAAGGAGCGGAACCTTACAATGAGCAGTTCTTC.

The chain combines TRBV20-1 with TRBJ1-2; D is uncertain. The V and J ends lost 3 bases and 4 bases respectively, with 6 bases between them. Looked up from germline, CDR1 is DFQATT and CDR2 is SNEGSKA (reference sequence). The CDR3 covers 11 residues. CDR3 in DNA: TGCAGTGCTAGTGGAGGCTATGGCTACACCTTC. Residues: CSASGGYGYTF.

V is TRBV6-1 and J is TRBJ2-4, with TRBD1 as a possible D gene (5 bases). This CDR3 is 13 amino acids long. The ends were cut back, 1 base at V and 13 bases at J, with 14 bases in the middle. Looked up from germline, CDR1 is MNHNS and CDR2 is SASEGT. The CDR3 DNA reads as TGTGCCAGCAGTGAAGGAACCCCGCCAGGGCAGTACTTC. Translating gives CASSEGTPPGQYF.

The CDR3: CASKQGRLDTEAFF. The CDR3 DNA reads as TGTGCCAGCAAACAGGGTAGGCTAGACACTGAAGCTTTCTTT. This chain joins TRBV27 and TRBJ1-1; tentatively, D is TRBD1 (6 bases). Per the germline V gene, CDR1 is MNHEY and CDR2 is SMNVEV (reference sequence). This CDR3 has 14 amino acids. The V and J ends lost 7 bases and 3 bases respectively, with 15 bases between them.

The J gene is TRBJ2-1, the V gene TRBV5-4; unclear D gene. V was trimmed by 3 bases and J by 2 bases, leaving 12 bases between them. The CDR3 spans 15 residues. Germline values: CDR1 SGHNT, CDR2 YYREEE (reference sequence). The CDR3: CASSSPGVTYNEQFF. The CDR3 nucleotides are TGTGCCAGCAGCTCCCCGGGTGTCACCTACAATGAGCAGTTCTTC.

This chain links TRBV6-6 with TRBJ1-4; D not certain. CDR1 is MNHNY and CDR2 is SVGAGI in the germline V gene (reference sequence). The CDR3 length is 14 residues. V lost 6 bases to trimming and J lost 7 bases, with 15 bases between them. The CDR3 bases are TGTGCCAGCAGGAATACAGCACTTCTTGAAAAACTGTTTTTT. Its protein is CASRNTALLEKLFF.

The rearrangement joins TRBV11-2 to TRBJ2-3; weak D call: TRBD2 (5 bases). Germline V gene lookup returns CDR1 SGHAT and CDR2 FQNNGV. Trimming shortened V by 4 bases and J by 2 bases, and 10 bases separated the two germline ends. This CDR3 has 14 amino acids. The CDR3 coding sequence is TGTGCCAGCAGCTCGGACTGGAACACAGATACGCAGTATTTT. Its protein product is CASSSDWNTDTQYF.

This clone occurred a few times. This chain connects TRBV5-1 to TRBJ2-7; 9 bases align to TRBD2. Germline V gene data show CDR1 as SGHRS and CDR2 as YFSETQ. Germline trimming cut 3 bases from V and 4 bases from J; bases unmatched to any gene: 8. This CDR3 comprises 15 residues. Written as DNA, the CDR3 is TGCGCCAGCAGCTCTAGCGGGAACACATGGTACGAGCAGTACTTC. Amino acid sequence: CASSSSGNTWYEQYF.

This clone was seen more than once but under ten times. The rearrangement joins TRBV6-5 to TRBJ1-2; D possibly corresponds to TRBD1 (5 bases). Per germline, CDR1 MNHEY and CDR2 SVGAGI. There are 16 residues in the CDR3. Trimming took 8 bases from V and 8 from J, leaving 27 bases between them. CDR3 nucleotide sequence: TGTGCCAGCTGTTCCCCCCAGCGAGCGGGGGTTAGGGGCTACACCTTC. It codes for CASCSPQRAGVRGYTF.

V usage is TRBV5-4 and J usage is TRBJ1-3; a weak D match, TRBD1 (5 bases). Between the trimmed V and J ends, which lost 10 bases and 0 bases, there was a span of 14 bases. The germline CDR1 and CDR2 sequences are SGHNT and YYREEE (reference sequence). CDR3 size: 14 residues. CDR3 amino acids: CAELRAPSGNTIYF. DNA of the CDR3: TGTGCCGAACTCAGGGCACCCTCTGGAAACACCATATATTTT.